This T cell receptor (beta chain) was observed in a study of T cells in Graves' hyperthyroidism and ophthalmopathy. Findings of the study overall: Ophthalmopathy cases were set apart from stable hyperthyroidism by a 13 V-J model. Among clonotypes expanded in thyroid above 0.001, most were also found in blood.

Lactation, pregnancy, other autoimmune disease or uncontrolled infection excluded patients. From around 11 ml of fresh peripheral blood, PBMCs were isolated. There were TCR beta CDR3 regions amplified from RNA transcripts. RT-PCR in the first round (using the HTBI primer set) targeted the TCR CDR3. TCRdb re-analysed the multiplex PCR reads in MiXCR, keeping a single row per CDR3 protein. The sample holds 300,000 to 450,000 distinct CDR3 sequences, 15% to 20% seen once. This clonotype was counted ten times or more. As yet, its antigen is unknown. This clonotype was obtained from a man between 18 and 29 years old with Graves' ophthalmopathy. The sample comprised blood.

CDR3 sequence: CASCESLFEQYF. CDR3 bases: TGTGCCAGCTGCGAATCTCTCTTCGAGCAGTACTTC. The chain combines TRBV6-1 with TRBJ2-7; the D is unclear. CDR3 size: 12 residues. V was cut by 8 bases and J by 6 bases, with 14 bases left in between. Germline CDR1 reads MNHNS; CDR2 reads SASEGT.